Below, 17 T cell receptor beta chains from the same sample are listed, as sequenced in a study of shared clonotypes between healthy human individuals (TCRdb year 2020). CD8 naive samples were CD45RO-negative cells positively selected for CCR7, giving a CD45RA+CCR7+ population that excluded TemRA cells. The receptor library was made with the immunoSEQ multiplex PCR assay. TCRdb holds this immuneACCESS table with in-frame rearrangements only. Some clones are missing; in checked studies, unresolved V genes explain under half, and the rest has no known cause. This sample gives over 2,000,000 clones in total; about 93% of them show up just once. The ten top clones hold approximately 1.6% of the sample. Sequenced input: naive CD8+ T cells from PBMCs. The cell subset or site tag for this specimen amounts to: CD45RA+CCR7+. These receptors originate from a man aged 18 to 30 in good health. Some clones in this sample may be carry-over from other donors' samples.

The gene calls are TRBV27 and TRBJ2-1, with TRBD2 matching 7 bases. This CDR3 has 14 residues. The ends lost 10 bases at V and 0 bases at J; junction bases unmatched: 6. Germline CDR1 reads MNHEY; CDR2 reads SMNVEV (reference sequence). The CDR3 DNA reads TGTGCCACTCTGGGGGGGAGCTCCTACAATGAGCAGTTCTTC. Its protein product is CATLGGSSYNEQFF.

The chain employs TRBV11-2 and TRBJ2-4; weak D call: TRBD1 (5 bases). V was cut by 4 bases and J by 3 bases, with 13 bases left in between. CDR3 length equals 15 residues. Germline V lookup: CDR1 SGHAT, CDR2 FQNNGV. The CDR3 DNA reads TGTGCCAGCAGCTCCCAGGGTGTCGGCAAAAACATTCAGTACTTC. Translating gives CASSSQGVGKNIQYF. The whole variable domain, remainder taken from reference TRBV11-2 and TRBJ2-4, is EAGVAQSPRYKIIEKRQSVAFWCNPISGHATLYWYQQILGQGPKLLIQFQNNGVVDDSQLPKDRFSAERLKGVDSTLKIQPAKLEDSAVYLCASSSQGVGKNIQYFGAGTRLSVL.

V usage is TRBV2 and J usage is TRBJ2-5; 8 nucleotides align to TRBD2. The CDR3 sequence is 16 residues long. Germline trimming cut 1 base from V and 0 bases from J; bases unmatched to any gene: 4. The germline V gene encodes CDR1 SNHLY and CDR2 FYNNEI. CDR3 sequence (DNA): TGTGCCAGCAGTGAAGGAGAGGGACTAGACCAAGAGACCCAGTACTTC. Translated, it gives CASSEGEGLDQETQYF.

The rearrangement joins TRBV7-9 to TRBJ2-2; 9 nucleotides agree with TRBD2. V was clipped by 5 bases and J by 5 bases; unmatched bases: 18. This CDR3 region has 19 residues. The germline V gene encodes CDR1 SEHNR and CDR2 FQNEAQ (reference sequence). The CDR3 DNA reads TGTGCCAGCAGCCCGCCCTTGGATGTTAGCGGGAGAGGTACCGGGGAGCTGTTTTTT. Translating gives CASSPPLDVSGRGTGELFF.

This chain uses TRBV27 with TRBJ1-1, with D possibly being TRBD1 (5 bases). The CDR3 has 15 residues. Germline CDR1 MNHEY, CDR2 SMNVEV (reference sequence). V lost 6 bases, J lost 0 bases, and 14 bases lay in between. The CDR3 DNA reads as TGTGCCAGCAGCAAGTACAGGACTATGAACACTGAAGCTTTCTTT. Amino acids: CASSKYRTMNTEAFF.

This chain links TRBV27 with TRBJ1-2; D is possibly TRBD1 (5 bases). The CDR3 contains 14 residues. V was pared by 5 bases and J by 4 bases, with 14 bases between. In germline, CDR1 is MNHEY, CDR2 SMNVEV (reference sequence). CDR3 amino acids: CASSPPGHRYGYTF. The CDR3, as DNA: TGTGCCAGCAGTCCCCCCGGACATCGCTATGGCTACACCTTC.

The chain recombines TRBV15 with TRBJ2-7, with D perhaps matching TRBD1 or TRBD2 (6 bases each). In germline, CDR1 is LNHNV, CDR2 YYDKDF (reference sequence). V was shortened by 3 bases and J by 5 bases, with 17 bases between the two germline ends. CDR3 size: 15 residues. The CDR3 nucleotides are TGTGCCACCAGCAGGCGTCAGGGGTGGGGGGACGAGCAGTACTTC. This sequence encodes CATSRRQGWGDEQYF. The full variable domain, rest sourced from reference TRBV15 and TRBJ2-7, is DAMVIQNPRYQVTQFGKPVTLSCSQTLNHNVMYWYQQKSSQAPKLLFHYYDKDFNNEADTPDNFQSRRPNTSFCFLDIRSPGLGDTAMYLCATSRRQGWGDEQYFGPGTRLTVT.

The chain has TRBV27 and TRBJ1-1; 8 bases fit TRBD1. The CDR3 runs 16 residues. V trimming: 7 bases; J trimming: 3 bases; junction bases outside the gene matches: 13. CDR1 is MNHEY and CDR2 is SMNVEV in the germline V gene (reference sequence). CDR3 DNA sequence: TGTGCCAGCACAACAGGGGGGGTCTCGCCCGACACTGAAGCTTTCTTT. Translating gives CASTTGGVSPDTEAFF.

The rearrangement uses TRBV7-9 and TRBJ2-5, with TRBD1 as a possible D gene (5 bases). The V and J ends lost 5 bases and 2 bases respectively, with 12 bases between them. From germline, CDR1 is SEHNR and CDR2 FQNEAQ (reference sequence). The CDR3 covers 14 residues. The chain's CDR3 is CASSPPDRQETQYF. The CDR3 DNA reads TGTGCCAGCAGCCCCCCCGACAGACAAGAGACCCAGTACTTC. The full variable domain, in which reference TRBV7-9 and TRBJ2-5 provide the parts outside the CDR3, is DTGVSQNPRHKITKRGQNVTFRCDPISEHNRLYWYRQTLGQGPEFLTYFQNEAQLEKSRLLSDRFSAERPKGSFSTLEIQRTEQGDSAMYLCASSPPDRQETQYFGPGTRLLVL.

The genes are TRBV7-9 and TRBJ1-2; D is undetermined. Germline V gene sequence: CDR1 SEHNR, CDR2 FQNEAQ (reference sequence). This CDR3 is built from 14 residues. V gave up 2 bases and J gave up 5 bases, with 12 bases separating them. The CDR3 DNA follows: TGTGCCAGCAGCTTAAATTTACGTCCATATGGCTACACCTTC. The encoded protein is CASSLNLRPYGYTF.

This sequence joins TRBV4-1 and TRBJ1-2; D is undetermined. The germline V gene has CDR1 MGHRA and CDR2 YSYEKL. Deletions cut 1 base from V and 3 bases from J, with 12 bases between. The CDR3 is made up of 15 amino acids. The CDR3 reads CASSQVGGFYYGYTF. In DNA form, the CDR3 reads TGCGCCAGCAGCCAAGTCGGCGGGTTTTACTATGGCTACACCTTC.

The rearrangement joins TRBV19 to TRBJ2-1, with D possibly being TRBD2 (6 bases). Between the trimmed V and J ends, which lost 5 bases and 3 bases, there was a span of 17 bases. There are 16 residues in the CDR3. The germline V gene encodes CDR1 LNHDA and CDR2 SQIVND (reference sequence). CDR3 residues: CASSRKWGEHYNEQFF. CDR3 nucleotides: TGTGCCAGTAGTCGAAAGTGGGGGGAACACTACAATGAGCAGTTCTTC. Complete variable domain (other parts from reference TRBV19 and TRBJ2-1): DGGITQSPKYLFRKEGQNVTLSCEQNLNHDAMYWYRQDPGQGLRLIYYSQIVNDFQKGDIAEGYSVSREKKESFPLTVTSAQKNPTAFYLCASSRKWGEHYNEQFFGPGTRLTVL.

The V call is TRBV5-6, the J call TRBJ2-7, with D perhaps TRBD1 (6 bases). CDR1 is SGHDT, CDR2 YYEEEE, per germline. This CDR3 contains 18 residues. The germline V and J ends were trimmed by 4 bases and 7 bases, with 30 bases remaining between them. CDR3 nucleotide sequence: TGTGCCAGCAGCATACAGACAGGTTTCCTTGACCCTACGACGGAGCAGTACTTC. Its translation: CASSIQTGFLDPTTEQYF.

This chain uses TRBV14 with TRBJ2-2, with D possibly matching TRBD2 (6 bases). Germline lookup yields CDR1 SGHDN and CDR2 FVKESK. This CDR3 is built from 15 residues. V lost 3 bases and J 3 bases, leaving 11 bases between the germline ends. The CDR3 bases are TGTGCCAGCAGCCACGGGGGAGCGTACACCGGGGAGCTGTTTTTT. Translation gives CASSHGGAYTGELFF.

The chain employs TRBV19 and TRBJ2-1, with D possibly being TRBD1 or TRBD2 (6 bases each). The ends were cut back, 2 bases at V and 9 bases at J, with 20 bases in the middle. The germline V gene has CDR1 LNHDA and CDR2 SQIVND (reference sequence). The CDR3 has 16 amino acids. The CDR3 DNA is TGTGCCAGTAGTATAAACCAAGGGGGGATAACATTTGAGCAGTTCTTC. Translated: CASSINQGGITFEQFF.

The rearrangement joins TRBV9 to TRBJ2-7, with TRBD1 as a possible D gene (6 bases). The CDR3 is made up of 14 amino acids. Germline CDR1 reads SGDLS; CDR2 reads YYNGEE. V gave up 0 bases and J gave up 2 bases, with 9 bases separating them. As DNA, the CDR3 is TGTGCCAGCAGCGTAGGGACAGATACCTACGAGCAGTACTTC. Translating it yields CASSVGTDTYEQYF.

The chain uses TRBV9 and TRBJ2-7, with TRBD2 matching over 7 bases. The CDR3 length is 15 residues. V was pared by 4 bases and J by 1 base, with 8 bases of the junction left unmatched. In germline, CDR1 is SGDLS, CDR2 YYNGEE. CDR3 DNA sequence: TGTGCCAGCAGCCCCGGGGTAGCGGGTTCCTACGAGCAGTACTTC. This sequence encodes CASSPGVAGSYEQYF. The full variable domain, in which reference TRBV9 and TRBJ2-7 provide the parts outside the CDR3, is DSGVTQTPKHLITATGQRVTLRCSPRSGDLSVYWYQQSLDQGLQFLIQYYNGEERAKGNILERFSAQQFPDLHSELNLSSLELGDSALYFCASSPGVAGSYEQYFGPGTRLTVT.